The subject of this entry is one TCR beta chain. CDR1 and CDR2 (germline): SNHLY, FYNNEI. Trimming took 7 bases from V and 0 from J, leaving 15 bases between them. The CDR3 contains 15 residues. Here immunoSEQ multiplex PCR was the method, and the copy in TCRdb shows in-frame clones only, minus some. The sample carries 150,000 or so clones, roughly 92% recorded once. The data stem from a study of T cell responses to AZD1222 COVID-19 vaccine. The gene calls are TRBV2 and TRBJ1-2; D is possibly TRBD1 (5 bases). This material consisted of peripheral blood, taken on day 0 of AZD1222 vaccination. The TCR comes from an adult in good health. The CDR3: CASTFDRPANYGYTF. The CDR3 DNA reads TGTGCCAGCACCTTCGACAGACCAGCTAACTATGGCTACACCTTC.